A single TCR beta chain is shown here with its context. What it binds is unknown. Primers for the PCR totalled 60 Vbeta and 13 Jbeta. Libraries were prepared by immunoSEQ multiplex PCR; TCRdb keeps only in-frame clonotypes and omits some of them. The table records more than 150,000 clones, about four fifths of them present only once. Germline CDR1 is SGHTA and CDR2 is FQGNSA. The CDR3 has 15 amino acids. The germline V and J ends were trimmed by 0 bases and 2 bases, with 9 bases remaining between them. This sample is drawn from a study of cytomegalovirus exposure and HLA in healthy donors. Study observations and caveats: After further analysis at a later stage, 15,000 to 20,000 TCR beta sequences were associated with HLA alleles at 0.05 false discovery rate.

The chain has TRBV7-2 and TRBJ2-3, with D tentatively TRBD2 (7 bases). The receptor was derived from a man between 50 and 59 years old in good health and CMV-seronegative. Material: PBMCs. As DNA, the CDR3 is TGTGCCAGCAGCTTAGCGGGGGGGCCCACAGATACGCAGTATTTT. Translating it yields CASSLAGGPTDTQYF. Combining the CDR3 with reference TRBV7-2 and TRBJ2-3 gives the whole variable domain GAGVSQSPSNKVTEKGKDVELRCDPISGHTALYWYRQSLGQGLEFLIYFQGNSAPDKSGLPSDRFSAERTGGSVSTLTIQRTQQEDSAVYLCASSLAGGPTDTQYFGPGTRLTVL.